This entry lists 13 T cell receptor beta chains sequenced from one sample in a study of OX40 agonist ivuxolimab in advanced cancers. Repertoires were generated with immunoSEQ multiplex PCR, while TCRdb's copy carries only in-frame clones and drops some. Here the sample spans some 66,000 clones, roughly four fifths being singletons. The sequenced sample was CD4+ or CD8+ T cells sorted from blood, obtained in a trial of the OX40 agonist ivuxolimab. The receptors derive from an adult with an advanced solid tumor such as melanoma, head and neck, liver or kidney cancer.

The CDR3 coding sequence is TGTGCCAGCAGTCAAAATGGGGTTGGCAATCAGCCCCAGCATTTT. It translates to CASSQNGVGNQPQHF. V gene TRBV6-5 combines with J gene TRBJ1-5; no definite D call. V lost 5 bases to trimming and J lost 2 bases, with 13 bases between them. Germline loops: CDR1 MNHEY, CDR2 SVGAGI. The length of the CDR3 is 15 residues.

This sequence joins TRBV5-1 and TRBJ2-1, with D hard to call. The V gene lost 1 base and the J gene lost 5 bases, with 7 bases spanning the gap. The CDR3 runs 13 residues. The germline V gene has CDR1 SGHRS and CDR2 YFSETQ. The CDR3 DNA reads as TGCGCCAGCAGCTTGACACTCAACAATGAGCAGTTCTTC. Translated: CASSLTLNNEQFF.

The chain uses TRBV11-3 and TRBJ1-3; D not resolved. The CDR3 runs 16 residues. In germline, CDR1 is SGHNT, CDR2 YENEEA. V shed 5 bases and J shed 0 bases, with 14 bases lying between them. CDR3 region: CASSPVVGNSGNTIYF. The CDR3 DNA sequence: TGTGCCAGCAGCCCGGTCGTGGGGAACTCTGGAAACACCATATATTTT.

The J gene is TRBJ1-4, the V gene TRBV4-1, with 8 bases aligning to TRBD1. The germline V gene encodes CDR1 MGHRA and CDR2 YSYEKL. The J segment lost 0 bases and the V segment lost 4 bases, leaving 7 bases of the junction unmatched. CDR3 length equals 17 residues. The CDR3 DNA follows: TGCGCCAGCAGCCCCCGACAGGGGACAACAACTAATGAAAAACTGTTTTTT. It codes for CASSPRQGTTTNEKLFF.

The CDR3 is CASKKEIVNYGYTF. The CDR3 DNA sequence: TGTGCCAGCAAGAAGGAAATTGTTAACTATGGCTACACCTTC. The chain joins TRBV2 to TRBJ1-2; D not certain. This CDR3 has 14 amino acids. V lost 7 bases to trimming and J lost 1 base, with 13 bases between them. CDR1 is SNHLY, CDR2 FYNNEI, per germline.

The V and J genes are TRBV25-1 and TRBJ2-5, with 11 bases aligning to TRBD2. The CDR3 has 15 residues. CDR1 MGHDK and CDR2 SYGVNS come from the germline V gene. Unmatched junction bases numbered 2, after V lost 2 bases and J lost 3 bases. For the CDR3, the DNA is TGTGCCAGCAGTGAACTGACTAGCGGGGAAGAGACCCAGTACTTC. This codes for CASSELTSGEETQYF.

The gene calls are TRBV30 and TRBJ2-3, with 16 bases identical to TRBD2. CDR3 length equals 19 residues. Trimming cost V 1 base and J 0 bases; bases outside gene matches: 7. Germline CDR1 GTSNPN, CDR2 SVGIG (reference sequence). The CDR3 region is CAWSEGLAGGPISTDTQYF. The CDR3 region has the DNA TGTGCCTGGAGTGAGGGACTAGCGGGAGGGCCAATTAGCACAGATACGCAGTATTTT. Variable domain in full (rest from reference TRBV30 and TRBJ2-3): SQTIHQWPATLVQPVGSPLSLECTVEGTSNPNLYWYRQAAGRGLQLLFYSVGIGQISSEVPQNLSASRPQDRQFILSSKKLLLSDSGFYLCAWSEGLAGGPISTDTQYFGPGTRLTVL.

This chain joins TRBV18 and TRBJ1-2; a weak D match, TRBD1 (6 bases). Germline V gives CDR1 KGHSH, CDR2 LQKENI. The germline V and J ends were trimmed by 5 bases and 8 bases, with 15 bases remaining between them. The CDR3 loop spans 13 amino acids. CDR3 sequence reads: CASSDVVGGGYTF. In nucleotides, the CDR3 is TGTGCCAGCTCAGATGTTGTAGGGGGAGGCTACACCTTC.

This clone rates as medium-sized. V gene TRBV19 combines with J gene TRBJ1-2; D remains ambiguous. Trimming took 9 bases from V and 0 from J, leaving 20 bases between them. The germline CDR1 and CDR2 sequences are LNHDA and SQIVND (reference sequence). The CDR3 contains 16 residues. The CDR3 protein is CASPNPQNRSNYGYTF. The CDR3 region has the DNA TGTGCCAGCCCGAACCCCCAGAATCGGTCTAACTATGGCTACACCTTC.

The chain is built from TRBV7-2 and TRBJ2-6, with 9 bases matching TRBD2. There are 17 residues in the CDR3. V lost 5 bases and J lost 0; bases outside the gene matches: 5. Germline V gene data show CDR1 as SGHTA and CDR2 as FQGNSA. The chain's CDR3 is CASSVLAGNSGANVLTF. For the CDR3, the DNA is TGTGCCAGCAGCGTTCTAGCGGGAAACTCTGGGGCCAACGTCCTGACTTTC. Full variable domain (remainder filled in from reference TRBV7-2 and TRBJ2-6): GAGVSQSPSNKVTEKGKDVELRCDPISGHTALYWYRQSLGQGLEFLIYFQGNSAPDKSGLPSDRFSAERTGGSVSTLTIQRTQQEDSAVYLCASSVLAGNSGANVLTFGAGSRLTVL.

The chain employs TRBV29-1 and TRBJ2-2, with TRBD1 matching 8 bases. CDR1 and CDR2 (germline): SQVTM, ANQGSEA. V was clipped by 7 bases and J by 4 bases; unmatched bases: 8. The CDR3 sequence is 14 residues long. The CDR3 protein is CSALGQGATGELFF. CDR3 nucleotide sequence: TGCAGCGCTCTCGGACAGGGTGCCACCGGGGAGCTGTTTTTT.

The chain links TRBV5-8 to TRBJ2-5, with D perhaps TRBD1 (5 bases). Trimming took off 4 bases at V and 5 bases at J, with 18 bases between the two ends. The CDR3 has 15 residues. Germline assignment: CDR1 SGHTS and CDR2 YDEGEE. In DNA, the CDR3 is TGTGCCAGCAGCGCCCAGGGCTTTCATGTGGAGACCCAGTACTTC. This encodes CASSAQGFHVETQYF.

This clone was seen a few times. J is TRBJ2-2 and V is TRBV9; 10 bases align to TRBD2. Germline V gene sequence: CDR1 SGDLS, CDR2 YYNGEE. V lost 4 bases and J lost 1; bases outside the gene matches: 13. The CDR3 runs to 19 residues. For the CDR3, the DNA is TGTGCCAGCAGCCCCCAGCGGGAGGGCCGACCTGGGAACACCGGGGAGCTGTTTTTT. It codes for CASSPQREGRPGNTGELFF.